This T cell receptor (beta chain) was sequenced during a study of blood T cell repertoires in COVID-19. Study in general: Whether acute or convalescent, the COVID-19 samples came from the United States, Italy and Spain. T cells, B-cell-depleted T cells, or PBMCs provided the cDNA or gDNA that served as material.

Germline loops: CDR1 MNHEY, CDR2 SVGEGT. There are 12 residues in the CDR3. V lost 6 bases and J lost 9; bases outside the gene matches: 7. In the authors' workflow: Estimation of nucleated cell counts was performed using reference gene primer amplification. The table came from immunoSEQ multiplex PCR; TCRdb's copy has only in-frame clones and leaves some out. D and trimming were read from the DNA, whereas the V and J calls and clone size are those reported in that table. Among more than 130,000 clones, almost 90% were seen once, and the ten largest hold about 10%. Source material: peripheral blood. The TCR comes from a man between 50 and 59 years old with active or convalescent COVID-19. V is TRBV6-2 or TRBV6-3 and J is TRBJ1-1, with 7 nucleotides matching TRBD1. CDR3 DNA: TGTGCCAGCAGCCAGGCGACAGGGAAAGCTTTCTTT. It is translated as CASSQATGKAFF.